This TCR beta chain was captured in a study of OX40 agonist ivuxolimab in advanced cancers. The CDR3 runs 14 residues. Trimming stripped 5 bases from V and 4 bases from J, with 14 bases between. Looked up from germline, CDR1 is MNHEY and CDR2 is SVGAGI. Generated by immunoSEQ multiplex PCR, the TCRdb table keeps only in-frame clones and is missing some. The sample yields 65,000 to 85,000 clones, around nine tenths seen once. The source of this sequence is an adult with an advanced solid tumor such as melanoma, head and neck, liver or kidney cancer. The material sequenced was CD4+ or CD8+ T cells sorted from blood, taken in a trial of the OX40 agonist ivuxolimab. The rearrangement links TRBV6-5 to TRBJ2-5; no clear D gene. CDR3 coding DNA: TGTGCCAGCAGTGTGTTTTCCAGCCCAGAGACCCAGTACTTC. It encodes CASSVFSSPETQYF.